Here is one TCR beta chain with its context. This entry belongs to a study of graft-versus-host responses after intestinal transplantation. The wider study: All recipients were transplanted with multivisceral, liver-intestinal, or isolated intestinal grafts. Once they had received anti-thymocyte globulin induction, all recipients took tacrolimus and steroids for approximately 3 years. Notes on the study in general: Early after transplant, HvG clones declined as circulating GvH clones peaked.

TCRdb keeps only in-frame clones here, not all; method: immunoSEQ multiplex PCR. The table lists roughly 14,000 clones, around 35% of them singletons. Sorted cells were CFSE-low CD3+CD4+ or CD3+CD8+ proliferating responders. This sequence was found in a human patient who received an intestinal transplant. The sample consisted of alloreactive CD4+ T cells from a mixed lymphocyte reaction culture, taken before intestinal transplant. Specified subset: CFSE-low proliferating T cells sorted from roughly 6-day pre-transplant mixed lymphocyte reaction (GvH or HvG direction).

The CDR3 here is CASSPQAGVRTDTQYF. CDR3 DNA: TGTGCCAGCAGTCCCCAAGCGGGAGTGAGGACAGATACGCAGTATTTT. J is TRBJ2-3 and V is TRBV27; TRBD2 aligns across 8 bases. This CDR3 is 16 amino acids long. Looked up from germline, CDR1 is MNHEY and CDR2 is SMNVEV (reference sequence). V was pared by 5 bases and J by 3 bases, with 10 bases of the junction left unmatched.